The clone carrying this T cell receptor (beta chain) came up a few times. This sample is drawn from a study of metastatic and nonmetastatic thyroid tumors. The CDR3 is 13 residues long. The V gene's germline CDR1 is MNHNY and CDR2 SVGAGI (reference sequence). V lost 7 bases to trimming and J lost 9 bases; unmatched junction nucleotides: 12. TCRdb re-called clones from the PCR reads using MiXCR. Among about 42,000 clones listed, 12% were seen once. Prior to thyroid surgery, none of the patients had received any treatment. Sequencing was performed on blood. The source is a male donor with papillary thyroid cancer or a benign thyroid nodule (not recorded which). Some clones in this sample may be carry-over from other donors' samples. The rearrangement uses TRBV6-6 and TRBJ2-7; 7 bases agree with TRBD1. CDR3 coding DNA: TGTGCCAGCACATACTCGGACAGGTTGGGGCAGTACTTC. This encodes CASTYSDRLGQYF.